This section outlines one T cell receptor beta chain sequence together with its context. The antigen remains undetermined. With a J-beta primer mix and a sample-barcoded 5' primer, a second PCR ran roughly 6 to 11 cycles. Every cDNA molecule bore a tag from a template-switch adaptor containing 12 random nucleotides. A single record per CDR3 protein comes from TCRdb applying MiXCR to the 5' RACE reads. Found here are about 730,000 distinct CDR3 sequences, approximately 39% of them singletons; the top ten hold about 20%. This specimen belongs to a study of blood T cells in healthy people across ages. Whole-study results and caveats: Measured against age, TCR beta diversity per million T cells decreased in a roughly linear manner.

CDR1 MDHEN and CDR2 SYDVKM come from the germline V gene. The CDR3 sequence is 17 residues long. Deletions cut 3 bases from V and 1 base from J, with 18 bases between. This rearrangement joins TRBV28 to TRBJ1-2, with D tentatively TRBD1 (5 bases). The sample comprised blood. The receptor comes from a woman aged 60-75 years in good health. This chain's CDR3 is CASSFHTRQPFNYGYTF. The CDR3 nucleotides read TGTGCCAGCAGTTTCCACACCCGACAGCCCTTTAACTATGGCTACACCTTC.